This TCR beta chain is from a study of blood T cell repertoires in COVID-19. In the original processing: Reference gene primer amplification gave estimated nucleated cell counts. Data came from immunoSEQ multiplex PCR; TCRdb stores just in-frame clones and leaves some out. For V, J and clone size, that table is used; D and trimming come from the DNA. This sample yields about 190,000 clones, of which under 90% are seen a single time; approximately 19% belongs to the top ten. The CDR3 extends over 16 amino acids. V shed 5 bases and J shed 5 bases, with 21 bases lying between them. Germline lookup yields CDR1 SGHVS and CDR2 FQNEAQ.

The rearrangement uses TRBV7-8 and TRBJ1-2; D not resolved. The receptor comes from a human donor in a cohort sampled during active COVID-19. Sequences were obtained from peripheral blood. CDR3 residues: CASSRYNPGILYGYTF. The DNA for the CDR3 is TGTGCCAGCAGCCGTTATAATCCGGGGATCCTATATGGCTACACCTTC.